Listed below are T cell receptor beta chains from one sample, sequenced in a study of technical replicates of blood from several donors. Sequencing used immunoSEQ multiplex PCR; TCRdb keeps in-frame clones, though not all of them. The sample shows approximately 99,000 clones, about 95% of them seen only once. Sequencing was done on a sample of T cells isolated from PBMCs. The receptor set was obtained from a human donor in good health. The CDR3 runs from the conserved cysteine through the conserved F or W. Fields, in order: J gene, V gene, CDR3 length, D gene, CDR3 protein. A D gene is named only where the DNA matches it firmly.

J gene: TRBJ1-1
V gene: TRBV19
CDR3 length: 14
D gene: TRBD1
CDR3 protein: CASSLDRGRTEAFF

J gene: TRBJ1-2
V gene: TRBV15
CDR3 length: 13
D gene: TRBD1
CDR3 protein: CATSSDRVGGYTF

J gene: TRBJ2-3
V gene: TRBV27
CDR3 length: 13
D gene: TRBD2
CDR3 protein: CASSLDLAAPQYF

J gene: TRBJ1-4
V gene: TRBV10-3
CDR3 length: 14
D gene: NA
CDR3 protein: CAISEGGFNEKLFF

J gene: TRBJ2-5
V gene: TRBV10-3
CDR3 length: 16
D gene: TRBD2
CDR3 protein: CAISESGSGGKETQYF

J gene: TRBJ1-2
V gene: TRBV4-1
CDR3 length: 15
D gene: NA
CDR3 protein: CASSHNRVSDYGYTF

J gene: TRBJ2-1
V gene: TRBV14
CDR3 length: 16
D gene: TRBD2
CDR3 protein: CASSTLAGGSYNEQFF

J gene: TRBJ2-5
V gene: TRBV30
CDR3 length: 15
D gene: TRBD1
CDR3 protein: CAWAQGAEDRETQYF

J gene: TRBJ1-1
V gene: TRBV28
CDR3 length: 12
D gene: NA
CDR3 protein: CASSSVNTEAFF

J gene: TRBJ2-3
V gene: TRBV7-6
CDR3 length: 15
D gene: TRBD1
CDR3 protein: CASSQGTGTPDTQYF

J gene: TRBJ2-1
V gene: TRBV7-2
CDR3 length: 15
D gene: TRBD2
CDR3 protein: CASSWTSGSINEQFF

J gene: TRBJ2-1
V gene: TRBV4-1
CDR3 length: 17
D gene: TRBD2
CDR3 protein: CASSQGPRTSLYNEQFF

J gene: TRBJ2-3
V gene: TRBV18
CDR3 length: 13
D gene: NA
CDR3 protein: CASSPSGTDTQYF

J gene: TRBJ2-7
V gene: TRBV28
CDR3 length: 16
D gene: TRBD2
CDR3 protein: CASSLLSSGSSYEQYF

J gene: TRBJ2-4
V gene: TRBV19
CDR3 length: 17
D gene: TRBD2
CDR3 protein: CASSIVDSGRTKNIQYF

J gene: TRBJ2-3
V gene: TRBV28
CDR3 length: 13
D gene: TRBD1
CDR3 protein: CASLTGGADTQYF

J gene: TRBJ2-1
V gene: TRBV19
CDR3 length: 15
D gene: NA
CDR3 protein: CASSIELEAYNEQFF

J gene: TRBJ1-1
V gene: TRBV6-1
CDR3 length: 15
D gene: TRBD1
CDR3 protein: CASTQGVRMNTEAFF

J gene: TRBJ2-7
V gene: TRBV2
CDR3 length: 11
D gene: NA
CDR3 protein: CATGFGYEQYF

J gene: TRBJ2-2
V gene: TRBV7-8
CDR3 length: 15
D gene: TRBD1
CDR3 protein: CASSRGQGRTGELFF

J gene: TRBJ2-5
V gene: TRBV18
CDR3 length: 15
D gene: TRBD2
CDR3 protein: CASSPLSSGEETQYF

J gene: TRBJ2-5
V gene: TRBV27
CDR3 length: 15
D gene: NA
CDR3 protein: CASSPDRVAGETQYF

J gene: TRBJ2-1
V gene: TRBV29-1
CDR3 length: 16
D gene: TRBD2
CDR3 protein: CSVEGLAGVFLNEQFF

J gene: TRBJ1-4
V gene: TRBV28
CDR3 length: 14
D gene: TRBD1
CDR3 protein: CASSLQGGHEKLFF

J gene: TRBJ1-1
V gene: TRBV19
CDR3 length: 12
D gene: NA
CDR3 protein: CASSTQGFQAFF

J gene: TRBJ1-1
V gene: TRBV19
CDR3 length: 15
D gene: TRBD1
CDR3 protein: CAIQLDDRGFSEAFF

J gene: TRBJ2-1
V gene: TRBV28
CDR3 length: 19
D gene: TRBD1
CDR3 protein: CASSLFGQTGTEAYNEQFF

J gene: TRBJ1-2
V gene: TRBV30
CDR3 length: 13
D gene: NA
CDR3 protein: CAWSVRQNYGYTF

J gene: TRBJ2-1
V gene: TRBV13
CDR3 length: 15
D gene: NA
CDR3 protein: CASTRRDSPYNEQFF

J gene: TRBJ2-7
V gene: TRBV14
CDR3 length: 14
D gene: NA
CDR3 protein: CASSLTAPSYEQYF

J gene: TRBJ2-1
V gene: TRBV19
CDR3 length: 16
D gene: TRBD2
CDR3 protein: CASSRLAGGTYNEQFF

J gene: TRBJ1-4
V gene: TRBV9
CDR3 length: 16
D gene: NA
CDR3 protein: CASSVGLSFISEKLFF

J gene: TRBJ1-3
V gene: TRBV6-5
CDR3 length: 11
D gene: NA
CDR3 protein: CASRRGNTIYF

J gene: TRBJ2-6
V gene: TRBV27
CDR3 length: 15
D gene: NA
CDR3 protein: CASSAYRAGANVLTF

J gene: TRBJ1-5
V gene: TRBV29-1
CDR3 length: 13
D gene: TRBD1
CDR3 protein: CSVGTDRIGPQHF

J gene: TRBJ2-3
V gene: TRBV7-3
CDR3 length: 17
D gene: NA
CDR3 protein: CASSSGQPGPYTDTQYF

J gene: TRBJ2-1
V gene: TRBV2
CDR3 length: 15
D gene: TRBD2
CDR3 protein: CASSEGLAEYNEQFF

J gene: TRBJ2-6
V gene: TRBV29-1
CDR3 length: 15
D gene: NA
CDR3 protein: CSVEGEGGGANVLTF

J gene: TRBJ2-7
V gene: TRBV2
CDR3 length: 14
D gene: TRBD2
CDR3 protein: CASTGGGAPYEQYF

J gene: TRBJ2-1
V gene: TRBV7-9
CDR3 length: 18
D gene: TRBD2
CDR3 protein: CASSLGLAGPTSYNEQFF

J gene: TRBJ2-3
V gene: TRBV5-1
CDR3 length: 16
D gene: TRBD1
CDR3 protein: CASSPDQGRGIDTQYF

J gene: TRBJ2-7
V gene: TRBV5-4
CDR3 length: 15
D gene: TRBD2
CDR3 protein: CASSSTSGRLYEQYF

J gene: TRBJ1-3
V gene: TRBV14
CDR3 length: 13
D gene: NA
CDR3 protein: CASRAISGNTIYF

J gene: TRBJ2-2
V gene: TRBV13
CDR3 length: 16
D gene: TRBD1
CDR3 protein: CASSLPRDSTTGELFF

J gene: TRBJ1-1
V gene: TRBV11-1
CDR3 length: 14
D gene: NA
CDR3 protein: CASSLLIGNTEAFF

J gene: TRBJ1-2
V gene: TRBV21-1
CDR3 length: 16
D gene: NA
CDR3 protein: CASSKGNKTANYGYTF